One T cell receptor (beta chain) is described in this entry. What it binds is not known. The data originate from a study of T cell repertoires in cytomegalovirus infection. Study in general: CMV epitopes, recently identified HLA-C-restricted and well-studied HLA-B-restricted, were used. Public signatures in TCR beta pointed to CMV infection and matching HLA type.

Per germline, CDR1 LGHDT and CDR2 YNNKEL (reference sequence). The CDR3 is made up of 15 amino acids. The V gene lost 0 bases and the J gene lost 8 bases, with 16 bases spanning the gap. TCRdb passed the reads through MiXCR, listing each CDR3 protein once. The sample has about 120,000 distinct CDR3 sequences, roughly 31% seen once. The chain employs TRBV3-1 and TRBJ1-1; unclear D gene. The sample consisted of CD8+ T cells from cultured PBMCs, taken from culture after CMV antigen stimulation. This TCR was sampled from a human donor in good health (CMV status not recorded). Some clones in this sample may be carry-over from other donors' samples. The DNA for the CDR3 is TGTGCCAGCAGCCAAGATAAGGTCAACAGCGAGGAAGCTTTCTTT. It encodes CASSQDKVNSEEAFF.